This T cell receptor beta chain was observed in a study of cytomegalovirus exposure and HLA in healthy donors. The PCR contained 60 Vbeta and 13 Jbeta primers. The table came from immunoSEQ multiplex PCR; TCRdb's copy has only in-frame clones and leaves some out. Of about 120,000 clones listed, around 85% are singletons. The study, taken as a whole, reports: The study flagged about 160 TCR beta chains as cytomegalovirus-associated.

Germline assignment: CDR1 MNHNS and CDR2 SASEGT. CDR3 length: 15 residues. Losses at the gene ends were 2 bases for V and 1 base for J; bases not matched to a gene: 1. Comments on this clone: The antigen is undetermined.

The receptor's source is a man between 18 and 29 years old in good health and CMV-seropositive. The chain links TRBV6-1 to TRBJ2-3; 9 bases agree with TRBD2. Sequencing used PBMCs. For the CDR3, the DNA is TGTGCCAGCAGTGAACAGCGGGGGGGCACAGATACGCAGTATTTT. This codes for CASSEQRGGTDTQYF.